The 23 T cell receptor beta chains given below trace back to one sample, sequenced in a study of human CD8 memory T cell subsets. Researchers made TCR beta libraries via UMI-labeled 5' RACE. TCRdb reworked the 5' RACE reads into one entry per CDR3 protein, no DNA. The sample includes approximately 10,000 distinct CDR3 sequences. The TPEX subset meant dysfunctional early memory CD8+ cells, CCR7+ PD-1+ TIGIT+. Sequencing was performed on CD8+ T cells from PBMCs. These TCRs come from a human donor in good health.

By frequency, this clonotype registers large. The V gene is TRBV5-5, the J gene TRBJ1-1; TCRdb's D gene call, TRBD1, goes unchecked for lack of DNA. The germline V gene has CDR1 SGHKS and CDR2 YYEKEE (reference sequence). The CDR3 runs 16 residues. The CDR3 reads CASSLRGAALNTEAFF. Drawing the rest from reference TRBV5-5 and TRBJ1-1, the complete variable domain is DAGVTQSPTHLIKTRGQQVTLRCSPISGHKSVSWYQQVLGQGPQFIFQYYEKEERGRGNFPDRFSARQFPNYSSELNVNALLLGDSALYLCASSLRGAALNTEAFFGQGTRLTVV.

The chain's CDR3 is CASTSRPQDTQYF. The chain has TRBV6-1 and TRBJ2-3; without DNA, the TCRdb call of TRBD2 cannot be checked. The CDR3 totals 13 residues. Germline-derived CDR1 and CDR2 are MNHNS and SASEGT.

The V call is TRBV28, the J call TRBJ2-3. There are 15 residues in the CDR3. CDR1 is MDHEN and CDR2 is SYDVKM in the germline V gene. The CDR3: CASREEASSTDTQYF.

This chain links TRBV28 with TRBJ2-7; TCRdb designates TRBD2, a call that cannot be tested without DNA. CDR3 size: 12 residues. Germline V gives CDR1 MDHEN, CDR2 SYDVKM. The CDR3 spells CASSLGSGEQYF.

The chain employs TRBV7-9 and TRBJ2-1; TCRdb names TRBD2, which stays unverified in the absence of DNA. There are 14 residues in the CDR3. Per the germline V gene, CDR1 is SEHNR and CDR2 is FQNEAQ (reference sequence). The CDR3: CASSPGRGGDEQFF.

The chain combines TRBV4-1 with TRBJ2-7. Germline CDR1 reads MGHRA; CDR2 reads YSYEKL. There are 17 residues in the CDR3. This CDR3 is CASSQVLGAQTSYEQYF.

CDR3: CSAPTGGRETQYF. The chain combines TRBV20-1 with TRBJ2-5; TCRdb indicates TRBD1, and absent DNA this call remains unverified. This CDR3 spans 13 amino acids. The germline V gene encodes CDR1 DFQATT and CDR2 SNEGSKA (reference sequence).

The V and J genes are TRBV7-8 and TRBJ2-5. The CDR3 extends over 15 amino acids. Germline assignment: CDR1 SGHVS and CDR2 FQNEAQ. The CDR3 is CASSPSFGPQETQYF.

The chain uses TRBV5-4 and TRBJ1-5; the TCRdb call, TRBD1, lacks DNA for checking. CDR3 length: 12 amino acids. Germline V CDR1 and CDR2: SGHNT, YYREEE (reference sequence). CDR3 amino acids: CASSTRGSAQHF. Full variable domain (missing parts from reference TRBV5-4 and TRBJ1-5): ETGVTQSPTHLIKTRGQQVTLRCSSQSGHNTVSWYQQALGQGPQFIFQYYREEENGRGNFPPRFSGLQFPNYSSELNVNALELDDSALYLCASSTRGSAQHFGDGTRLSIL.

V is TRBV29-1 and J is TRBJ2-7; TCRdb's D gene call, TRBD1, goes unchecked for lack of DNA. The CDR3 is 14 residues long. Germline values: CDR1 SQVTM, CDR2 ANQGSEA. The CDR3 protein is CSVEGGTHTYEQYF.

The chain uses TRBV19 and TRBJ2-1; absent DNA, TCRdb's TRBD1 call cannot be checked. The germline V gene encodes CDR1 LNHDA and CDR2 SQIVND (reference sequence). This CDR3 region has 14 residues. CDR3 in amino acids: CASAEGQGITEQFF.

V usage is TRBV7-9 and J usage is TRBJ2-2. CDR3 size: 14 residues. The germline gives CDR1 SEHNR, CDR2 FQNEAQ (reference sequence). CDR3 amino acids: CASSLNMNTGELFF.

The chain recombines TRBV20-1 with TRBJ2-1; TCRdb lists TRBD2, though no DNA is available to test this call. The length of the CDR3 is 15 residues. Per the germline V gene, CDR1 is DFQATT and CDR2 is SNEGSKA (reference sequence). The CDR3 sequence: CSARVASGRVAEQFF.

V usage is TRBV6-5 and J usage is TRBJ1-1. CDR1 is MNHEY and CDR2 is SVGAGI in the germline V gene. The CDR3 is 17 residues long. The CDR3 loop is CASSYSRVPARNTEAFF.

The gene calls are TRBV20-1 and TRBJ1-3. Looked up from germline, CDR1 is DFQATT and CDR2 is SNEGSKA (reference sequence). The CDR3 totals 13 residues. CDR3 sequence reads: CSAGHFSGNTIYF.

By frequency, this clonotype is medium-sized. The chain uses TRBV27 and TRBJ2-7; TCRdb indicates TRBD1, and absent DNA this call remains unverified. This CDR3 spans 15 amino acids. The germline gives CDR1 MNHEY, CDR2 SMNVEV (reference sequence). This CDR3 is CASSLGGGTVYEQYF.

This CDR3 is CASSLRQSEQYF. The chain has TRBV12-3 or TRBV12-4 and TRBJ2-7; TCRdb's D gene call, TRBD1, goes unchecked for lack of DNA. This CDR3 is 12 amino acids long.

In terms of frequency, this clonotype is medium-sized (0.01 to 0.1%). This chain connects TRBV27 to TRBJ1-1; TCRdb reports TRBD1, a call that lacks DNA to check it against. Germline CDR1 is MNHEY and CDR2 is SMNVEV (reference sequence). This CDR3 has 18 residues. CDR3 residues: CASSHDRDIILRSTEAFF.

The chain links TRBV6-5 to TRBJ1-5; with no DNA, the TCRdb D assignment of TRBD1 cannot be verified. Germline V gene lookup returns CDR1 MNHEY and CDR2 SVGAGI. This CDR3 region has 14 residues. CDR3 region: CASIPGQGHQPQHF.

The chain employs TRBV29-1 and TRBJ2-5; TCRdb's D call of TRBD1 is untestable without DNA. Per germline, CDR1 SQVTM and CDR2 ANQGSEA. The CDR3 has 13 amino acids. The CDR3 reads CSALGVYQETQYF.

The chain couples TRBV9 to TRBJ2-2. The CDR3 totals 14 residues. In germline, CDR1 is SGDLS, CDR2 YYNGEE. CDR3: CASSVEGYTGELFF.

The V and J genes are TRBV6-2 or TRBV6-3 and TRBJ2-1. The germline V gene has CDR1 MNHEY and CDR2 SVGEGT. The CDR3 spans 13 residues. The CDR3 here is CASSTSHYNEQFF.

This clonotype is called medium-sized based on its frequency. This chain joins TRBV4-3 and TRBJ1-5; the D call from TCRdb, TRBD1, cannot be confirmed without DNA. The V gene's germline CDR1 is LGHNA and CDR2 YSLEER. This CDR3 is built from 17 residues. CDR3 in amino acids: CASSTGTGNRGNQPQHF.